This TCR beta chain was identified in a study of blood T cells in healthy people across ages. Overall study context: T cells yielded about one barcoded beta molecule per two cells through template switching. Study-wide points: Age showed a roughly linear inverse relationship with TCR beta diversity per million T cells.

Points on this clonotype: Its antigen is unidentified.

The V gene's germline CDR1 is SQVTM and CDR2 ANQGSEA. This CDR3 region has 13 residues. V lost 7 bases, J lost 5 bases, and 9 bases stayed unmatched. It was with a sample-barcoded 5' primer and a J-beta primer mix that a second PCR of roughly 6 to 11 cycles was run. Every cDNA was tagged by a template-switch adaptor with 12 random nucleotides. TCRdb independently ran MiXCR on the 5' RACE reads; one entry per CDR3 protein. This table holds 1.8 million or so distinct CDR3 sequences, more than 35% found once. Donation came from healthy Caucasian individuals in Russia who were aged 6 to 90. This receptor was taken from a human donor in good health. The sample consisted of blood. The J gene is TRBJ2-7, the V gene TRBV29-1; 9 bases fit TRBD1. The DNA for the CDR3 is TGCAGCGCGCTGTTGACAGGGGGAAACGAGCAGTACTTC. It encodes CSALLTGGNEQYF.